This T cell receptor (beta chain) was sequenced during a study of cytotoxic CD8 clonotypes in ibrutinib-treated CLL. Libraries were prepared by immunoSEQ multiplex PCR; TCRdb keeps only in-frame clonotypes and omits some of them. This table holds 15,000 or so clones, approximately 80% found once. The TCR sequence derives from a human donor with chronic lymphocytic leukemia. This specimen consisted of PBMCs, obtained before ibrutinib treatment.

CDR3 DNA sequence: TGTGCCAGCAGCTTGGGGGACTCACCTTACAATGAGCAGTTCTTC. It encodes CASSLGDSPYNEQFF. V is TRBV11-3 and J is TRBJ2-1, with TRBD2 as a possible D gene (6 bases). Germline lookup yields CDR1 SGHNT and CDR2 YENEEA. With 3 bases removed from V and 4 bases from J, the gap between germline ends came to 13 bases. The CDR3 has 15 residues.